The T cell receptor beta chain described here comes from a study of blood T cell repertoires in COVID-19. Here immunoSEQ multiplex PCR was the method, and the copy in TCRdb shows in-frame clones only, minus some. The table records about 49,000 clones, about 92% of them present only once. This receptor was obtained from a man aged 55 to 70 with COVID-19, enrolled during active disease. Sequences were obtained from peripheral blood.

CDR3 sequence reads: CASGTDNNEQFF. The CDR3 DNA follows: TGTGCCAGCGGGACTGACAACAATGAGCAGTTCTTC. The chain employs TRBV6-5 and TRBJ2-1, with a weak D call TRBD2 (6 bases). CDR1 MNHEY and CDR2 SVGAGI come from the germline V gene. Trimming shortened V by 8 bases and J by 5 bases, and 10 bases separated the two germline ends. The CDR3 is made up of 12 amino acids.